The 16 T cell receptor beta chains below all came from one sample that was sequenced in a study of blood T cells in healthy people across ages. PCR was performed a second time for roughly 7 to 11 cycles using a sample-barcoded 5' primer and a J-beta primer mix. TCRdb fed the 5' RACE reads into MiXCR, producing one record per CDR3 protein. The table has approximately 1,000,000 distinct CDR3 sequences, less than 50% seen once. Sequenced material: blood. These receptors were obtained from a woman aged 55-69 years in good health.

The V call is TRBV27, the J call TRBJ1-2; unclear D gene. There are 15 residues in the CDR3. V lost 5 bases and J lost 7, with 20 bases in between. Germline V CDR1 and CDR2: MNHEY, SMNVEV (reference sequence). Here the CDR3 DNA reads TGTGCCAGCAGTCCCCGACCGGGTCAAAATCTTGGCTACACCTTC. It codes for CASSPRPGQNLGYTF.

The chain's CDR3 is CSAGQGRPGEQFF. CDR3 nucleotide sequence: TGCAGTGCTGGACAGGGGCGACCCGGTGAGCAGTTCTTC. This chain joins TRBV20-1 and TRBJ2-1; 9 bases match TRBD1. This CDR3 comprises 13 residues. Germline V lookup: CDR1 DFQATT, CDR2 SNEGSKA (reference sequence). V lost 5 bases to trimming and J lost 9 bases; unmatched junction nucleotides: 8.

This clonotype was seen only a few times. J is TRBJ2-5 and V is TRBV5-6; D is uncertain. Germline CDR1 and CDR2: SGHDT and YYEEEE. V was pared by 0 bases and J by 6 bases, with 9 bases between. The CDR3 length is 13 residues. The chain's CDR3 is CASSLGPVKTQYF. CDR3 in DNA: TGTGCCAGCAGCTTGGGCCCGGTCAAGACCCAGTACTTC.

The chain employs TRBV30 and TRBJ2-7; 7 positions match TRBD2. This CDR3 spans 13 amino acids. The germline V gene has CDR1 GTSNPN and CDR2 SVGIG (reference sequence). V shed 0 bases and J 5 bases; nucleotides not matched to a gene: 4. The CDR3 DNA reads as TGTGCCTGGAGTGTCGGGGGGTCCCACGAGCAGTACTTC. Protein product: CAWSVGGSHEQYF.

This chain joins TRBV20-1 and TRBJ1-5; D not resolved. Germline CDR1 is DFQATT and CDR2 is SNEGSKA (reference sequence). V was clipped by 4 bases and J by 6 bases, with 4 bases between them. The CDR3 consists of 10 residues. The CDR3 protein is CSAITQPQHF. Here the CDR3 DNA reads TGCAGTGCTATCACTCAGCCCCAGCATTTT.

This clonotype has more than one count but fewer than ten. CDR3 region: CASSLGLLTLYNEQFF. DNA for the CDR3: TGCGCCAGCAGCTTAGGACTCTTAACATTATACAATGAGCAGTTCTTC. V usage is TRBV5-1 and J usage is TRBJ2-1, with D perhaps TRBD2 (5 bases). Germline values: CDR1 SGHRS, CDR2 YFSETQ. Trimming stripped 2 bases from V and 4 bases from J, with 16 bases between. CDR3 size: 16 residues.

This clonotype was seen a few times. The chain uses TRBV20-1 and TRBJ2-7, with D perhaps given as TRBD1 or TRBD2 (5 bases each). Trimming shortened V by 8 bases and J by 3 bases, and 17 bases separated the two germline ends. The length of the CDR3 is 13 residues. CDR1 and CDR2 from the germline V gene are DFQATT and SNEGSKA (reference sequence). Here the CDR3 DNA reads TGCAGTCTCTATACCGGGGACCGCTACGAGCAGTACTTC. Residues: CSLYTGDRYEQYF.

This chain uses TRBV20-1 with TRBJ2-1; TRBD2 matches at 8 bases. There are 14 residues in the CDR3. V gave up 4 bases and J gave up 4 bases; unmatched junction bases: 6. The germline CDR1 and CDR2 sequences are DFQATT and SNEGSKA (reference sequence). The CDR3 nucleotides read TGCAGTGCTACCGGGGGGGCCTCTTACAATGAGCAGTTCTTC. Translating gives CSATGGASYNEQFF.

The chain has TRBV4-2 and TRBJ2-7; 8 nucleotides align to TRBD2. Germline CDR1 LGHNA, CDR2 YNFKEQ. The CDR3 is 16 residues long. After removal of 4 bases from V and 0 bases from J, the junction contained 8 bases not matched to a gene. DNA of the CDR3: TGTGCCAGCAGCCTCGACGGTAGCGGGACCTCCTACGAGCAGTACTTC. Translating gives CASSLDGSGTSYEQYF.

The rearrangement joins TRBV12-3 or TRBV12-4 to TRBJ2-2; D call uncertain. Between the trimmed V and J ends, which lost 1 base and 10 bases, there was a span of 10 bases. This CDR3 contains 13 residues. Written as DNA, the CDR3 is TGTGCCAGCAGTTTAGGGGCAGTCGTGGAGCTGTTTTTT. Translation: CASSLGAVVELFF.

The chain employs TRBV20-1 and TRBJ1-2; D call uncertain. Germline CDR1 and CDR2: DFQATT and SNEGSKA (reference sequence). The length of the CDR3 is 15 residues. V lost 0 bases and J 2 bases, leaving 13 bases between the germline ends. This chain's CDR3 is CSAREKNSANYGYTF. CDR3 nucleotides: TGCAGTGCTAGAGAGAAGAACAGCGCAAACTATGGCTACACCTTC.

The V and J genes are TRBV6-2 or TRBV6-3 and TRBJ1-2; 10 bases are shared with TRBD1. The germline V gene encodes CDR1 MNHEY and CDR2 SVGEGT. The CDR3 contains 15 residues. The ends lost 0 bases at V and 8 bases at J; junction bases unmatched: 6. CDR3: CASSYSLTGGSGYTF. The CDR3 DNA sequence: TGTGCCAGCAGTTACTCTTTGACAGGGGGCTCCGGCTACACCTTC.

This clonotype has more than one count but fewer than ten. The chain joins TRBV20-1 to TRBJ2-7; TRBD2 is a possible D gene (5 bases). The germline V gene encodes CDR1 DFQATT and CDR2 SNEGSKA (reference sequence). Trimming shortened V by 2 bases and J by 4 bases, and 9 bases separated the two germline ends. The CDR3 extends over 12 amino acids. The CDR3 sequence is CSARNGKYEQYF. CDR3 DNA sequence: TGCAGTGCTAGAAACGGGAAGTACGAGCAGTACTTC.

V is TRBV5-1 and J is TRBJ1-2; 9 bases map to TRBD1. The CDR3 contains 17 residues. V was pared by 4 bases and J by 0 bases, with 10 bases of the junction left unmatched. Germline CDR1 and CDR2: SGHRS and YFSETQ. CDR3 DNA: TGCGCCAGCAGCACGATGCGACAGGGGGTTGCTAACTATGGCTACACCTTC. As protein: CASSTMRQGVANYGYTF.

This rearrangement joins TRBV3-1 to TRBJ2-3; 11 bases agree with TRBD2. Per germline, CDR1 LGHDT and CDR2 YNNKEL (reference sequence). The CDR3 is made up of 15 amino acids. V shed 7 bases and J 5 bases; nucleotides not matched to a gene: 8. Here the CDR3 DNA reads TGTGCCAGCAACAAACTAGCGGGAGCTGGAGATACGCAGTATTTT. It yields the protein CASNKLAGAGDTQYF.

V usage is TRBV29-1 and J usage is TRBJ2-7, with a possible D match to TRBD1 (6 bases). The CDR3 covers 13 residues. Per the germline V gene, CDR1 is SQVTM and CDR2 is ANQGSEA. The germline V and J ends were trimmed by 5 bases and 1 base, with 12 bases remaining between them. The CDR3 region is CSVWDTPSYEQYF. The CDR3 coding sequence is TGCAGCGTTTGGGACACCCCATCCTACGAGCAGTACTTC.